The 3 T cell receptor beta chains in this list originate from one sample, sequenced in a study of blood T cell repertoires in COVID-19. Method: immunoSEQ multiplex PCR; TCRdb's copy keeps in-frame clones and lacks some. Of approximately 330,000 clones in the sample, 88% were seen once. The source material was peripheral blood. Receptors originate from a woman aged 45-59 years with active or convalescent COVID-19.

CDR3 coding DNA: TGTGCCAGCAGCTCCCCAATCCGGGACAGGGGAAGGGAAAAACTGTTTTTT. The encoded protein is CASSSPIRDRGREKLFF. The V and J genes are TRBV28 and TRBJ1-4, with 10 bases matching TRBD1. From germline, CDR1 is MDHEN and CDR2 SYDVKM. With 6 bases clipped from V and 8 bases from J, the junction kept 15 bases outside the gene matches. This CDR3 has 17 residues.

V usage is TRBV30 and J usage is TRBJ1-6; D is unresolved. CDR3 length: 14 amino acids. Germline V gene lookup returns CDR1 GTSNPN and CDR2 SVGIG (reference sequence). Trimming shortened V by 1 base and J by 2 bases, and 6 bases separated the two germline ends. The CDR3 here is CAWSADTYNSPLHF. CDR3 DNA: TGTGCCTGGAGTGCCGACACCTATAATTCACCCCTCCACTTT. Combining the CDR3 with reference TRBV30 and TRBJ1-6 gives the whole variable domain SQTIHQWPATLVQPVGSPLSLECTVEGTSNPNLYWYRQAAGRGLQLLFYSVGIGQISSEVPQNLSASRPQDRQFILSSKKLLLSDSGFYLCAWSADTYNSPLHFGNGTRLTVT.

V is TRBV28 and J is TRBJ1-2; TRBD1 is a possible D gene (6 bases). With 6 bases removed from V and 5 bases from J, the gap between germline ends came to 22 bases. This CDR3 region has 16 residues. Germline lookup yields CDR1 MDHEN and CDR2 SYDVKM. The CDR3 DNA is TGTGCCAGCAGGCTAGGGGGAGGGGCTCGGAGTTATGGCTACACCTTC. Protein sequence: CASRLGGGARSYGYTF.